This T cell receptor beta chain was obtained from a study of CXCR3-negative and CXCR3-positive naive CD8 T cells. The libraries of TRB cDNA were constructed through 5' RACE using UMI labels. Reprocessing the 5' RACE reads, TCRdb reports a single entry for every CDR3 protein and omits DNA. The sample table includes 69,000 or so distinct CDR3 sequences. Germline-derived CDR1 and CDR2 are MDHEN and SYDVKM. There are 14 residues in the CDR3. The sample taken for sequencing was naive CXCR3- CD8+ T cells from blood. Regarding subset: CD45RO-CCR7+CD27+CD95- naive CD8+ T cells lacking CXCR3 (TNR3-). The chain links TRBV28 to TRBJ2-7. This sequence originates from a human donor in good health. Some clones in this sample may be carry-over from other donors' samples. CDR3 in amino acids: CASSNSRGSYEQYF.